What follows describes a single T cell receptor beta chain. The germline gives CDR1 LNHNV, CDR2 YYDKDF (reference sequence). This CDR3 has 15 residues. After removal of 0 bases from V and 6 bases from J, the junction contained 6 bases not matched to a gene. This sample was taken from a study of T cells in Graves' hyperthyroidism and ophthalmopathy. A NOSPECS grade of at least 4, a Clinical Activity Score of at least 3 and duration under 3 months were recorded in ophthalmopathy patients. Orbital computed tomography and thyroid ultrasound, together with serum TRAb and thyroxine and clinical symptoms, were used for diagnoses. Authors of the study amplified TCR beta CDR3 regions from RNA transcripts. When the TCR CDR3 underwent first-round RT-PCR, the HTBI primer set was used. TCRdb analysed the multiplex PCR reads with MiXCR anew, one entry per CDR3 protein. The sample shows hundreds of thousands of distinct CDR3 sequences, more than 12% of them seen only once.

Material for sequencing was blood. The rearrangement links TRBV15 to TRBJ2-7; 9 nucleotides align to TRBD2. The TCR sequence derives from a man aged 50-59 years with Graves' ophthalmopathy. The CDR3 loop reads CATSRDTSGGFEQYF. Written as DNA, the CDR3 is TGTGCCACCAGCAGAGATACCAGCGGGGGGTTCGAGCAGTACTTC. The full variable domain, with the rest looked up from reference TRBV15 and TRBJ2-7, is DAMVIQNPRYQVTQFGKPVTLSCSQTLNHNVMYWYQQKSSQAPKLLFHYYDKDFNNEADTPDNFQSRRPNTSFCFLDIRSPGLGDTAMYLCATSRDTSGGFEQYFGPGTRLTVT.